Sequencing of this T cell receptor delta chain was carried out in a study of gamma-delta T cells after stem cell transplantation. TCRdb re-analyzed the RT-PCR reads via CATT. Of approximately 6,200 delta-chain clones in the sample, around 2% were seen once. This clone was seen more than once but under ten times. This TCR was recovered from a human donor. It is not recorded whose cells these are; they may come from a transplant donor. Material for sequencing was gamma-delta T cells.

CDR3 DNA sequence: TGTGCCTGTGATTTCGTACTGGGGGATACTATCGATAAACTCATCTTT. Amino acids: CACDFVLGDTIDKLIF. The chain uses TRDV2 and TRDJ1, with TRDD3 matching over 12 bases. Germline CDR1 is GEAIGNYY and CDR2 is EKD. This CDR3 is built from 16 residues. V gave up 4 bases and J gave up 4 bases; unmatched junction bases: 9.